The 32 T cell receptor beta chains in this list originate from one sample, sequenced in a study of T cells in Graves' hyperthyroidism and ophthalmopathy. From RNA transcripts, TCR beta CDR3 regions were amplified. HTBI primers were employed in a first-round RT-PCR of the TCR CDR3. TCRdb called the multiplex PCR reads again in MiXCR, with one record for every CDR3 protein. The sample includes 500,000 to 800,000 distinct CDR3 sequences, roughly 46% of them seen just once. The specimen sequenced was peripheral blood or thyroid tissue (not recorded which). The receptors come from an adult man with Graves' disease, either hyperthyroidism or ophthalmopathy (not recorded which).

This clonotype appeared many times. The chain couples TRBV7-9 to TRBJ2-5; no clear D gene. Germline values: CDR1 SEHNR, CDR2 FQNEAQ (reference sequence). V was shortened by 3 bases and J by 3 bases, with 8 bases between the two germline ends. This CDR3 is 13 amino acids long. The CDR3 DNA is TGTGCCAGCAGCTTGGTTCGGGAAGAGACCCAGTACTTC. This gives the protein CASSLVREETQYF. The variable domain in full, with the rest retrieved from reference TRBV7-9 and TRBJ2-5, is DTGVSQNPRHKITKRGQNVTFRCDPISEHNRLYWYRQTLGQGPEFLTYFQNEAQLEKSRLLSDRFSAERPKGSFSTLEIQRTEQGDSAMYLCASSLVREETQYFGPGTRLLVL.

In this sample, this clonotype turned up once. The rearrangement links TRBV20-1 to TRBJ2-7; 8 nucleotides line up with TRBD1. The V gene's germline CDR1 is DFQATT and CDR2 SNEGSKA (reference sequence). J gave up 5 bases and V 4 bases, and 10 bases lay outside the gene matches. This CDR3 has 14 residues. The CDR3 sequence is CSAMETGAFDEQYF. CDR3 coding DNA: TGCAGTGCTATGGAGACAGGGGCGTTTGACGAGCAGTACTTC.

The chain is built from TRBV2 and TRBJ1-5; 7 bases align to TRBD1. The CDR3 is 14 amino acids. CDR1 SNHLY and CDR2 FYNNEI come from the germline V gene. Trimming cost V 6 bases and J 5 bases; bases outside gene matches: 7. The CDR3 is CASSPTGSYQPQHF. In DNA form, the CDR3 reads TGTGCCAGCAGCCCGACAGGGTCTTATCAGCCCCAGCATTTT.

With respect to this clonotype: The junction does not match germline at one end; this may be a read error. This chain joins TRBV2 and TRBJ1-4, with 8 bases matching TRBD1. The V gene's germline CDR1 is SNHLY and CDR2 FYNNEI. This CDR3 region has 14 residues. In DNA, the CDR3 is TGTGCCAGCAGGGAAGACAGGGGTGGCGAAAAACTGTTTTTT. Translation: CASREDRGGEKLFF.

Regarding this clonotype: A read error may explain this, as a much larger clone is one base away. V and J are TRBV7-3 and TRBJ2-1, with 9 bases matching TRBD1. After removal of 7 bases from V and 10 bases from J, the junction contained 11 bases not matched to a gene. Germline V gene data show CDR1 as SGHTA and CDR2 as FQGTGA. The CDR3 extends over 14 amino acids. In DNA, the CDR3 is TGTGCCAGCAACCCCACAGGGGGCTTCGACGAGCAGTTCTTC. It translates to CASNPTGGFDEQFF.

This clonotype was counted a single time. This chain links TRBV7-2 with TRBJ1-4; D unresolved. Per the germline V gene, CDR1 is SGHTA and CDR2 is FQGNSA. The CDR3 consists of 14 residues. The V end lost 2 bases, the J end lost 2 bases, and 6 bases lay between the germline ends. The DNA for the CDR3 is TGTGCCAGCAGCTTAATGGGGACTAATGAAAAACTGTTTTTT. This gives the protein CASSLMGTNEKLFF. The entire variable domain, with the rest obtained from reference TRBV7-2 and TRBJ1-4, is as follows: GAGVSQSPSNKVTEKGKDVELRCDPISGHTALYWYRQSLGQGLEFLIYFQGNSAPDKSGLPSDRFSAERTGGSVSTLTIQRTQQEDSAVYLCASSLMGTNEKLFFGSGTQLSVL.

This chain uses TRBV10-3 with TRBJ2-5; D unresolved. The germline V and J ends were trimmed by 5 bases and 2 bases, with 6 bases remaining between them. CDR1 is ENHRY, CDR2 SYGVKD, per germline. The CDR3 runs 12 residues. The CDR3 DNA is TGTGCCATCAGTTTCGGGCAAGAGACCCAGTACTTC. Translated, it gives CAISFGQETQYF.

The CDR3 here is CSLTRQGLQPQHF. The CDR3 DNA follows: TGCAGCCTAACCCGACAGGGTCTCCAGCCCCAGCATTTT. The chain has TRBV29-1 and TRBJ1-5; 7 bases fit TRBD1. The junction had 11 bases not matched to a gene; V was cut back by 8 bases and J by 7 bases. The CDR3 loop spans 13 amino acids. Germline lookup yields CDR1 SQVTM and CDR2 ANQGSEA. Variable domain in full (rest from reference TRBV29-1 and TRBJ1-5): SAVISQKPSRDICQRGTSLTIQCQVDSQVTMMFWYRQQPGQSLTLIATANQGSEATYESGFVIDKFPISRPNLTFSTLTVSNMSPEDSSIYLCSLTRQGLQPQHFGDGTRLSIL.

This sequence joins TRBV20-1 and TRBJ1-2, with TRBD1 matching 7 bases. The junction had 11 bases not matched to a gene; V was cut back by 6 bases and J by 4 bases. Per germline, CDR1 DFQATT and CDR2 SNEGSKA (reference sequence). The CDR3 consists of 14 residues. CDR3 in amino acids: CSASRDSSIYGYTF. CDR3 bases: TGCAGTGCCTCGAGGGACAGTTCCATCTATGGCTACACCTTC.

This clonotype has a count of ten or more. This chain connects TRBV15 to TRBJ1-2; 8 nucleotides line up with TRBD1. Unmatched junction bases numbered 4, after V lost 0 bases and J lost 7 bases. Germline CDR1 LNHNV, CDR2 YYDKDF (reference sequence). The CDR3 is 14 residues long. Here the CDR3 reads CATSREGRGLGYTF. CDR3 coding DNA: TGTGCCACCAGCAGAGAGGGCAGGGGGCTTGGCTACACCTTC.

The rearrangement uses TRBV29-1 and TRBJ2-7; D is possibly TRBD1 (5 bases). V was clipped by 4 bases and J by 1 base, with 14 bases between them. Germline CDR1 SQVTM, CDR2 ANQGSEA. This CDR3 contains 14 residues. The chain's CDR3 is CSVVGAELSYEQYF. The CDR3, as DNA: TGCAGCGTTGTAGGGGCAGAATTATCCTACGAGCAGTACTTC.

The rearrangement joins TRBV7-9 to TRBJ1-5, with D tentatively TRBD1 (5 bases). The germline V gene encodes CDR1 SEHNR and CDR2 FQNEAQ (reference sequence). The CDR3 consists of 14 residues. V lost 4 bases and J 0 bases, leaving 7 bases between the germline ends. CDR3 sequence (DNA): TGTGCCAGCAGCTGGACAAATAGCAATCAGCCCCAGCATTTT. It yields the protein CASSWTNSNQPQHF.

V is TRBV7-9 and J is TRBJ1-2, with 7 positions matching TRBD1. This CDR3 has 15 amino acids. J was trimmed by 0 bases and V by 5 bases; bases with no gene match: 6. Per germline, CDR1 SEHNR and CDR2 FQNEAQ (reference sequence). The CDR3: CASSPPGTANYGYTF. The CDR3 DNA reads as TGTGCCAGCAGCCCCCCCGGGACAGCTAACTATGGCTACACCTTC.

The V call is TRBV20-1, the J call TRBJ1-5, with 7 bases fitting TRBD1. The CDR3 is 15 residues long. Germline CDR1 DFQATT, CDR2 SNEGSKA (reference sequence). The ends lost 5 bases at V and 0 bases at J; junction bases unmatched: 7. CDR3 nucleotide sequence: TGCAGTGCTCCTACAGGGGTCCTTAGCAATCAGCCCCAGCATTTT. Encoded protein: CSAPTGVLSNQPQHF.

On this clonotype itself: One junction end does not reproduce the germline sequence, and a read error may be involved. J is TRBJ2-2 and V is TRBV7-7; 7 bases are a match to TRBD2. Germline CDR1 reads SSHAT; CDR2 reads FNYEAQ (reference sequence). This CDR3 spans 14 amino acids. As DNA, the CDR3 is TGTGCTAGCAGCGGGGCCTCGAACACCGGGGAGCTGTTTTTT. This encodes CASSGASNTGELFF.

This chain joins TRBV2 and TRBJ2-1; 11 bases are shared with TRBD2. After removal of 8 bases from V and 4 bases from J, the junction contained 4 bases not matched to a gene. The CDR3 spans 14 residues. CDR1 and CDR2 (germline): SNHLY, FYNNEI. The CDR3 here is CASEGLAEYNEQFF. CDR3 DNA: TGTGCCAGCGAGGGACTAGCGGAGTACAATGAGCAGTTCTTC.

This chain links TRBV7-9 with TRBJ2-2; no clear D gene. Germline V gene sequence: CDR1 SEHNR, CDR2 FQNEAQ (reference sequence). The CDR3 runs 13 residues. V gave up 4 bases and J gave up 6 bases, with 9 bases separating them. CDR3 loop: CASSWYEAGELFF. The CDR3 nucleotides read TGTGCCAGCAGCTGGTACGAGGCCGGGGAGCTGTTTTTT.

Regarding this clonotype: A read error may account for a junction end that differs from germline. The V gene is TRBV10-3, the J gene TRBJ1-2; the D is unclear. This CDR3 comprises 15 residues. CDR1 and CDR2 from the germline V gene are ENHRY and SYGVKD. CDR3 sequence: CASSYSTVGIYGYTF. Here the CDR3 DNA reads TGTGCCAGCAGTTACTCGACGGTGGGGATCTATGGCTACACCTTC.

The gene calls are TRBV15 and TRBJ1-2; the D gene is possibly TRBD1 (5 bases). The CDR3 is 13 amino acids. Trimming removed 1 base from V and 6 bases from J, with 9 bases in between. Germline values: CDR1 LNHNV, CDR2 YYDKDF (reference sequence). Here the CDR3 DNA reads TGTGCCACCAGCAGAGGGGGGACGGATGGCTACACCTTC. This sequence encodes CATSRGGTDGYTF.

The chain employs TRBV11-1 and TRBJ2-7; 8 bases match TRBD2. V shed 5 bases and J 7 bases; nucleotides not matched to a gene: 7. The CDR3 has 13 residues. Germline V gene data show CDR1 as SGHAT and CDR2 as FQDESV (reference sequence). The CDR3, as DNA: TGTGCCAGCAGCGCTGATAGCGGGAATGAGCAGTACTTC. Its translation is CASSADSGNEQYF.

This clonotype was picked up many times. The chain links TRBV2 to TRBJ1-4, with 11 bases fitting TRBD1. The CDR3 is 13 residues long. Losses at the gene ends were 11 bases for V and 7 bases for J; bases not matched to a gene: 6. Germline V gene lookup returns CDR1 SNHLY and CDR2 FYNNEI. The CDR3 sequence is CAGQGAAGEKLFF. In DNA, the CDR3 is TGTGCCGGACAGGGGGCAGCAGGTGAAAAACTGTTTTTT. The full variable domain, its missing parts supplied by reference TRBV2 and TRBJ1-4, is EPEVTQTPSHQVTQMGQEVILRCVPISNHLYFYWYRQILGQKVEFLVSFYNNEISEKSEIFDDQFSVERPDGSNFTLKIRSTKLEDSAMYFCAGQGAAGEKLFFGSGTQLSVL.

The chain recombines TRBV19 with TRBJ1-5; 7 bases align to TRBD1. CDR3 length: 19 residues. V dropped 3 bases and J dropped 5; count of bases not matched to a gene: 19. From germline, CDR1 is LNHDA and CDR2 SQIVND (reference sequence). The CDR3 DNA sequence: TGTGCCAGTAGTATTGCGGGGATCCGACAGGGAAGAAGGTATCAGCCCCAGCATTTT. Residues: CASSIAGIRQGRRYQPQHF.

This chain connects TRBV2 to TRBJ1-6, with TRBD1 as a possible D gene (5 bases). The CDR3 sequence is 19 residues long. Germline loops: CDR1 SNHLY, CDR2 FYNNEI. Trimming removed 8 bases from V and 0 bases from J, with 23 bases in between. The CDR3 protein is CASPKSDDSKISYNSPLHF. The CDR3 nucleotides are TGTGCCAGCCCGAAATCCGACGACAGCAAAATCTCCTATAATTCACCCCTCCACTTT.

The chain combines TRBV2 with TRBJ2-7; 10 positions match TRBD1. The CDR3 spans 15 residues. Germline CDR1 SNHLY, CDR2 FYNNEI. The junction had 9 bases not matched to a gene; V was cut back by 4 bases and J by 6 bases. CDR3 sequence: CASSGRTGGRAEQYF. The CDR3 DNA follows: TGTGCCAGCAGTGGAAGGACAGGGGGACGGGCCGAGCAGTACTTC.

The CDR3 DNA is TGTGCCAGCAGCTTAGGTGGGCAAACCAATGAAAAACTGTTTTTT. It specifies CASSLGGQTNEKLFF. V and J are TRBV7-9 and TRBJ1-4; D remains unclear. The CDR3 has 15 amino acids. Between the trimmed V and J ends, which lost 1 base and 5 bases, there was a span of 11 bases. In germline, CDR1 is SEHNR, CDR2 FQNEAQ (reference sequence).

This chain uses TRBV20-1 with TRBJ2-5, with 12 bases that match TRBD1. CDR1 DFQATT and CDR2 SNEGSKA come from the germline V gene (reference sequence). V trimming: 7 bases; J trimming: 5 bases; junction bases outside the gene matches: 5. The CDR3 contains 13 residues. The DNA for the CDR3 is TGCAGTGGCGGGACAGGGGGCTTGGAGACCCAGTACTTC. This sequence encodes CSGGTGGLETQYF.

Remarks on this clonotype: Relative to the germline gene, one junction end is altered; a read error may explain this. The J gene is TRBJ2-7, the V gene TRBV20-1, with D perhaps matching TRBD1 (6 bases). This CDR3 has 15 residues. Germline loops: CDR1 DFQATT, CDR2 SNEGSKA (reference sequence). The CDR3 reads CGARYFNTGTNEQYF. Written as DNA, the CDR3 is TGCGGTGCTCGTTACTTTAACACCGGGACAAACGAGCAGTACTTC.

With respect to this clonotype: A much more abundant neighbour one base away suggests this may be a read error. V gene TRBV25-1 combines with J gene TRBJ1-2; the match to TRBD1 covers 7 bases. The CDR3 consists of 14 residues. Unmatched junction bases numbered 6, after V lost 4 bases and J lost 4 bases. Germline CDR1 and CDR2: MGHDK and SYGVNS. CDR3 amino acids: CASSARDSPYGYTF. CDR3 sequence (DNA): TGTGCCAGCAGTGCCCGGGACAGTCCCTATGGCTACACCTTC.

The gene calls are TRBV20-1 and TRBJ1-1; 8 nucleotides agree with TRBD1. The CDR3 totals 16 residues. V shed 7 bases, J shed 1 base, and the junction held 14 bases outside the gene matches. In germline, CDR1 is DFQATT, CDR2 SNEGSKA (reference sequence). The CDR3 region has the DNA TGCAGTGTTAGGGGTCCCGGGACAGGATCGAACACTGAAGCTTTCTTT. It specifies CSVRGPGTGSNTEAFF.

The chain is built from TRBV24-1 and TRBJ1-2; 7 bases fit TRBD1. CDR3 length: 17 amino acids. With V trimmed by 4 bases and J by 4 bases, 14 bases remained unmatched. The germline V gene encodes CDR1 KGHDR and CDR2 SFDVKD. The CDR3 sequence: CATSDSSKQGVGYGYTF. The CDR3 nucleotides are TGTGCCACCAGTGACTCATCGAAGCAGGGGGTAGGCTATGGCTACACCTTC.

The chain has TRBV5-1 and TRBJ2-7, with 7 nucleotides matching TRBD1. The V segment lost 2 bases and the J segment 6 bases; nucleotides outside the gene matches: 11. The CDR3 has 15 amino acids. Germline CDR1 reads SGHRS; CDR2 reads YFSETQ. This CDR3 reads CASSFWGTDSSEQYF. In nucleotides, the CDR3 is TGCGCCAGCAGCTTTTGGGGGACAGATTCTTCCGAGCAGTACTTC.

J is TRBJ2-6 and V is TRBV25-1; D is uncertain. The germline gives CDR1 MGHDK, CDR2 SYGVNS. V shed 4 bases and J shed 6 bases, with 7 bases lying between them. This CDR3 has 13 amino acids. CDR3 DNA: TGTGCCAGCAGTGCGTCTTCGGCCAACGTCCTGACTTTC. Its translation: CASSASSANVLTF.